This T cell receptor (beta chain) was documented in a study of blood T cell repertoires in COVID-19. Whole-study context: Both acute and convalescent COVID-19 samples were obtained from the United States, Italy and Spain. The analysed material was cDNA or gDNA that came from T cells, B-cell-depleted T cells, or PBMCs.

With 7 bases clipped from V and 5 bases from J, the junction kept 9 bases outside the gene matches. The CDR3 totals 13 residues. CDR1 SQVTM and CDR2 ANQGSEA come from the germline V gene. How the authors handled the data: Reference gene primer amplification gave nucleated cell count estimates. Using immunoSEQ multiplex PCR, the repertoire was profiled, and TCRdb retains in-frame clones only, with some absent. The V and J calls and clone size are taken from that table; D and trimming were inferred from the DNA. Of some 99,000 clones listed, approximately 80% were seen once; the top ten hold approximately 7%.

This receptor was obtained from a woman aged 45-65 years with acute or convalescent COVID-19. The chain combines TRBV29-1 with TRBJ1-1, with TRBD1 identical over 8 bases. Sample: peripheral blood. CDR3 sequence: CSAPAGGRTEAFF. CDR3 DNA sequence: TGCAGCGCTCCCGCAGGGGGCCGAACTGAAGCTTTCTTT.